A single T cell receptor (beta chain) is shown here with its context. The entry originates in a study of control samples from healthy donors and cancer patients. This table comes from immunoSEQ multiplex PCR, and its TCRdb copy is limited to in-frame clones, with some not included. The sample lists roughly 70,000 clones, approximately 94% occurring once. The material sequenced was blood. This receptor was obtained from a woman aged 25-40 years in good health.

The DNA of the CDR3 is TGTGCCAGCGAACGCGGGGGGACCAGGACAACCTACGAGCAGTACGTC. Protein sequence: CASERGGTRTTYEQYV. This chain joins TRBV21-1 and TRBJ2-7; no check of the table's D call, TRBD2, against the DNA was made. TRBV21-1 is recorded as a pseudogene. This CDR3 is built from 16 residues.